The TCR beta chain under discussion was sequenced for a study of blood T cell repertoires in COVID-19. Study information: The United States, Italy and Spain provided the acute and convalescent COVID-19 samples. Sample material is recorded as cDNA or gDNA derived from T cells, B-cell-depleted T cells, or PBMCs.

The CDR3 contains 12 residues. Germline CDR1 reads LNHDA; CDR2 reads SQIVND (reference sequence). Generated by immunoSEQ multiplex PCR, the TCRdb table keeps only in-frame clones and is missing some. The sample includes 150,000 to 200,000 clones, 70% to 90% of them seen just once. Comment on this clone: A read error may produce the germline difference seen at one junction end.

Material for sequencing was peripheral blood. This receptor was taken from a man between 60 and 75 years old with active or convalescent COVID-19. The rearrangement joins TRBV19 to TRBJ1-1; D is uncertain. CDR3 sequence: CASSIGHTEAFF. The CDR3 bases are TGTGCCAGTAGCATAGGGCACACTGAAGCTTTCTTT.